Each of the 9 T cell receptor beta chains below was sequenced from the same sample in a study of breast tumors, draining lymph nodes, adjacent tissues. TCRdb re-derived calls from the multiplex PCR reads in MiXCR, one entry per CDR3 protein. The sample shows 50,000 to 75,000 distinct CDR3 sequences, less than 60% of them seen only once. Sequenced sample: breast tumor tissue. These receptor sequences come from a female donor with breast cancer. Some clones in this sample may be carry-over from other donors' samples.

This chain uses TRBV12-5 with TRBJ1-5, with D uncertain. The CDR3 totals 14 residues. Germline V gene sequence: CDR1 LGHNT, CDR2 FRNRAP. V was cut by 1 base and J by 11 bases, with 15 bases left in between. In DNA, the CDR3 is TGTGCTAGTGGTTTGGGGGGAGACTCAGAGACCCAGCATTTT. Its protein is CASGLGGDSETQHF.

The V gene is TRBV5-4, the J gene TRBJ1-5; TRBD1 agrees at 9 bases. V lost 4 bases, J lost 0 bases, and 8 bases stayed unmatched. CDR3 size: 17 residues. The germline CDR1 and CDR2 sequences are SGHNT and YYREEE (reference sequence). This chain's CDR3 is CASSPQTGGYSNQPQHF. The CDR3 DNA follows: TGTGCCAGCAGCCCTCAGACAGGGGGATATAGCAATCAGCCCCAGCATTTT.

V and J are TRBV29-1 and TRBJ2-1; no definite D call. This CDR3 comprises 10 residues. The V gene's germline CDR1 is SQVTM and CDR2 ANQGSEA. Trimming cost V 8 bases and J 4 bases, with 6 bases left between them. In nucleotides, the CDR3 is TGCAGCCTTTGGTACAATGAGCAGTTCTTC. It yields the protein CSLWYNEQFF.

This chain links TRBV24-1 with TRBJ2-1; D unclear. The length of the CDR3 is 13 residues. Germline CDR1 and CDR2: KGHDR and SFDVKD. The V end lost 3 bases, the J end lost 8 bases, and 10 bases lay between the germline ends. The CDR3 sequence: CATSDPLIYEQFF. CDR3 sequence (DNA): TGTGCCACCAGTGATCCCCTCATATATGAGCAGTTCTTC.

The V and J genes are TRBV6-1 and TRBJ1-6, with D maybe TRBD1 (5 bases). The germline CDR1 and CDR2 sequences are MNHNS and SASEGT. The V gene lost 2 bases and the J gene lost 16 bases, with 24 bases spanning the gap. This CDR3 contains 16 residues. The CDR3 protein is CASSESDGGGWDQLHF. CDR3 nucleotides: TGTGCCAGCAGTGAATCGGACGGGGGTGGTTGGGATCAACTCCACTTT.

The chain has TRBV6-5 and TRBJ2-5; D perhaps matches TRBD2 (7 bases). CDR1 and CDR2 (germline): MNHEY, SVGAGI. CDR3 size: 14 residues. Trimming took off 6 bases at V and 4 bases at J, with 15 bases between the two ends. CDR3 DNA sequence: TGTGCCAGCAGGTCTCAGGGAGGGGGAGAGACCCAGTACTTC. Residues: CASRSQGGGETQYF.

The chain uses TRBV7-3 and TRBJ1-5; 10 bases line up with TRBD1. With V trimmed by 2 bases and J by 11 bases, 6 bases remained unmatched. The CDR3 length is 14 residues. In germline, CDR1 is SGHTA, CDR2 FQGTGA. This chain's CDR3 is CASSLAGQGETQHF. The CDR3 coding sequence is TGTGCCAGCAGCTTAGCCGGACAGGGGGAGACCCAGCATTTT.

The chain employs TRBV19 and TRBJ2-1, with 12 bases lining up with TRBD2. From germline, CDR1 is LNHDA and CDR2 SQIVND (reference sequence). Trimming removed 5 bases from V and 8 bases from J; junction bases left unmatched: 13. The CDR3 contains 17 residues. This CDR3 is CASSFQGTLAGGDEQFF. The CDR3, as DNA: TGTGCCAGTAGTTTCCAGGGGACACTAGCGGGAGGTGATGAGCAGTTCTTC.

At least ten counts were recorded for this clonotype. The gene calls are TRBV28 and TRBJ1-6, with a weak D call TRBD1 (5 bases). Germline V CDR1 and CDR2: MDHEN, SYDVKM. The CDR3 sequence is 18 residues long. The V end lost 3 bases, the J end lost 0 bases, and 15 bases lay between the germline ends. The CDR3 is CASSFYSAGSSYNSPLHF. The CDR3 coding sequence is TGTGCCAGCAGTTTCTATTCGGCAGGGAGCTCCTATAATTCACCCCTCCACTTT.